This TCR beta chain was sequenced during a study of CD8+CD57+ T cells in acquired aplastic anemia. In the study overall: Quantities of DNA derived from sorted CD4+ and CD8+ cells averaged roughly 3 ug. Overall study findings and caveats: Fewer than 30 CD8+ CDR3 sequences were shared between patients and controls. Controls and patients did not differ significantly in CD8+ Simpson's diversity.

The CDR3 spans 16 residues. Germline lookup yields CDR1 SGHVS and CDR2 FNYEAQ. Patients chosen for sequencing had shown CD8+CD57+ cell expansion by flow cytometry. There was no therapy given to any patient before the blood sampling took place. Details on this clonotype: No antigen is known for it. The junction departs from germline at one end; a sequencing error may be responsible.

It was genomic DNA that served as the template for profiling TCR beta VDJ and CDR3. TCRdb re-called the reads through MiXCR, storing one row per CDR3 protein. The sample yields a few hundred thousand distinct CDR3 sequences, 45% to 65% seen once. Sequencing was carried out using sorted CD4+, CD8+, or CD8+CD57+ T cells (not recorded which) from PBMCs. The TCR originated in a human donor with aplastic anemia. The gene calls are TRBV7-6 and TRBJ2-2, with D perhaps being TRBD1 or TRBD2 (5 bases each). The CDR3 here is CAISLGNYLDTGDLFF. As DNA, the CDR3 is TGTGCCATCAGCTTAGGGAATTACCTGGACACCGGGGATCTGTTTTTT.